This T cell receptor (beta chain) was recorded in a study of tumor and adjacent non-tumor tissue in lung cancer. Study conclusions and caveats: Shorter survival was associated with higher TCR diversity in tumors. Compared with tumor, normal lung showed significantly lower TCR diversity.

The length of the CDR3 is 13 residues. The germline V gene has CDR1 DFQATT and CDR2 SNEGSKA (reference sequence). Trimming took 8 bases from V and 9 from J, leaving 22 bases between them. With regard to this clonotype: Its matching antigen is unknown.

A modified ARM-PCR protocol with three rounds of nested PCR amplified TCRbeta. TCRdb processed the multiplex PCR reads anew with MiXCR; each CDR3 protein has one entry. The repertoire holds about 80,000 distinct CDR3 sequences, 80% to 90% seen once, with less than 60% in the top ten. RNA was extracted from bulk tissue without any cell sorting. The normal lung tissue was taken more than 3 cm from the tumor edge. The J gene is TRBJ2-5, the V gene TRBV20-1; possible D gene TRBD2, 5 bases. The receptor's source is a man aged 55 to 70 with non-small cell lung cancer. Material for sequencing was distant non-tumor lung tissue. The CDR3 spells CSPIDPGMEAQYF. CDR3 bases: TGCAGTCCTATAGACCCGGGGATGGAGGCCCAGTACTTC.